Listed here are 9 T cell receptor beta chains from one sample, sequenced in a study of blood T cell repertoires in COVID-19. Measured with immunoSEQ multiplex PCR; TCRdb has only the in-frame clones, and not every one. The table lists some 240,000 clones, approximately 89% of them singletons. The sequenced sample consisted of PBMCs or T cells enriched from blood (not recorded which). The receptor source for this set is a woman in her thirties or forties who had been exposed to COVID-19.

This chain connects TRBV30 to TRBJ2-7; 7 bases align to TRBD2. The CDR3 totals 13 residues. The V gene end was trimmed by 3 bases and the J gene end by 3 bases; junction bases not matched to a gene: 5. The V gene's germline CDR1 is GTSNPN and CDR2 SVGIG (reference sequence). The chain's CDR3 is CAWSLSGGYEQYV. As DNA, the CDR3 is TGTGCCTGGAGCCTCTCGGGGGGCTACGAGCAGTACGTC.

The count of this clone is one. The chain employs TRBV7-9 and TRBJ1-5, with D tentatively TRBD1 (5 bases). The germline V and J ends were trimmed by 5 bases and 3 bases, with 14 bases remaining between them. The CDR3 is made up of 15 amino acids. Per the germline V gene, CDR1 is SEHNR and CDR2 is FQNEAQ (reference sequence). CDR3 region: CASSLEGGDNQPQHF. The CDR3 DNA is TGTGCCAGCAGCCTAGAGGGAGGGGACAATCAGCCCCAGCATTTT.

The V and J genes are TRBV20-1 and TRBJ1-5; D is perhaps TRBD1 (5 bases). The germline V gene has CDR1 DFQATT and CDR2 SNEGSKA (reference sequence). There are 16 residues in the CDR3. Trimming cost V 3 bases and J 0 bases, with 15 bases left between them. In DNA, the CDR3 is TGCAGTGCTAGTGTCGGGAGGGGAAATAGCAATCAGCCCCAGCATTTT. Amino acids: CSASVGRGNSNQPQHF.

The rearrangement links TRBV12-3 or TRBV12-4 to TRBJ1-2; 8 bases match TRBD1. The V gene end was trimmed by 7 bases and the J gene end by 8 bases; junction bases not matched to a gene: 3. The CDR3 runs 11 residues. The CDR3 spells CASTGGFGYTF. CDR3 bases: TGTGCCAGCACAGGGGGCTTCGGCTACACCTTC.

The chain joins TRBV5-4 to TRBJ2-3, with TRBD2 matching over 11 bases. The length of the CDR3 is 16 residues. The germline V gene has CDR1 SGHNT and CDR2 YYREEE (reference sequence). The V segment lost 3 bases and the J segment 3 bases; nucleotides outside the gene matches: 6. CDR3 in amino acids: CASSWVAGGPTDTQYF. DNA of the CDR3: TGTGCCAGCAGCTGGGTAGCGGGGGGGCCGACAGATACGCAGTATTTT.

The sample holds a few counts of this clone. This sample also contains other DNA sequences that code for the same CDR3. This chain joins TRBV28 and TRBJ2-7; 7 nucleotides agree with TRBD1. The CDR3 length is 14 residues. Germline CDR1 reads MDHEN; CDR2 reads SYDVKM. Unmatched junction bases numbered 7, after V lost 6 bases and J lost 2 bases. Here the CDR3 reads CASRYRQGPYEQYF. The CDR3 DNA is TGTGCCAGCAGGTATAGACAGGGTCCCTACGAGCAGTACTTC.

The chain combines TRBV6-5 with TRBJ2-4; 10 bases are a match to TRBD1. V was clipped by 6 bases and J by 1 base; unmatched bases: 3. Germline loops: CDR1 MNHEY, CDR2 SVGAGI. The CDR3 consists of 15 residues. The DNA for the CDR3 is TGTGCCAGCAGGGAGGGACAGGGGGCCAAAAACATTCAGTACTTC. It encodes CASREGQGAKNIQYF.

This sequence joins TRBV30 and TRBJ1-1, with 7 bases lining up with TRBD1. This CDR3 is 12 amino acids long. Germline CDR1 reads GTSNPN; CDR2 reads SVGIG (reference sequence). V shed 5 bases and J 3 bases; nucleotides not matched to a gene: 3. CDR3 bases: TGTGCCTGGGGACAGGCTTACACTGAAGCTTTCTTT. This gives the protein CAWGQAYTEAFF.

As DNA, the CDR3 is TGTGCCAGCAGTTACCCCGGGACATCTGGGGCCAACGTCCTGACTTTC. Residues: CASSYPGTSGANVLTF. The rearrangement joins TRBV6-2 or TRBV6-3 to TRBJ2-6; possibly TRBD1 for D (6 bases). The length of the CDR3 is 16 residues. In germline, CDR1 is MNHEY, CDR2 SVGEGT. The ends were cut back, 2 bases at V and 1 base at J, with 9 bases in the middle.